This T cell receptor (beta chain) appears in the sequencing data of a study of blood T cells in healthy people across ages. With a J-beta primer mix and a sample-barcoded 5' primer, a second PCR ran about 7 to 11 cycles. TCRdb itself ran the 5' RACE reads through MiXCR, one entry per CDR3 protein. The repertoire consists of roughly 730,000 distinct CDR3 sequences, with roughly three fifths occurring once and the leading ten covering roughly 26%. Regarding this clonotype: Its antigen is still unknown.

Study-wide results and limits: TCR beta diversity correlated strongly with naive T cell percentage. There was no known CMV status for donors, so expanded clonotype changes were possibly confounded.

The CDR3 is 15 residues long. Trimming took 6 bases from V and 3 from J; bases not matched to a gene: 10. Material: blood. The clonotype comes from a middle-aged man in good health. This rearrangement joins TRBV12-3 or TRBV12-4 to TRBJ1-2; 7 nucleotides line up with TRBD1. The DNA for the CDR3 is TGTGCCAGCAGCCCCAGACAGGGTTTTGACTATGGCTACACCTTC. It specifies CASSPRQGFDYGYTF.